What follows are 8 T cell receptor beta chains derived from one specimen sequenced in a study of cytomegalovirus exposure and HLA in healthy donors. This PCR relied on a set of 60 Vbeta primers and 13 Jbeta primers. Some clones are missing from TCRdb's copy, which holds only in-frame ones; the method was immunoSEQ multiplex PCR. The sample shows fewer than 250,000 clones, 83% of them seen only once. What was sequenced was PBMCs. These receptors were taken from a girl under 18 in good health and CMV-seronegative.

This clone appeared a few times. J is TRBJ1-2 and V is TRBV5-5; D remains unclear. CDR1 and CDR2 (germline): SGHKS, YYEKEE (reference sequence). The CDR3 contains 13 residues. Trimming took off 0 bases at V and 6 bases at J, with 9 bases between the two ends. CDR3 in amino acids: CASSLGQWDGYTF. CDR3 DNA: TGTGCCAGCAGCTTGGGACAATGGGATGGCTACACCTTC.

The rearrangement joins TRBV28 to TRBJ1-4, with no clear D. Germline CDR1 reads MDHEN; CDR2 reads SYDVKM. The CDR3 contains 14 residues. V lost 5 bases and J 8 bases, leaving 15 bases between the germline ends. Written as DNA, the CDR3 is TGTGCCAGCAGTCCCGTAGCGGCGGGGGAAAAACTGTTTTTT. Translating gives CASSPVAAGEKLFF.

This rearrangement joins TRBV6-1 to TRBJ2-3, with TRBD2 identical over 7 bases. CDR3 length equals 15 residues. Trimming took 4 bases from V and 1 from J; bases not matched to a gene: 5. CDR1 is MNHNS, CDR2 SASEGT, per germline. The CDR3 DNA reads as TGTGCCAGCAGTGGAGTAGCGGGTCGCACAGATACGCAGTATTTT. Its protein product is CASSGVAGRTDTQYF.

The CDR3 DNA follows: TGTGCCAGCTCACCCGGACTTGGGACAGGGGGCGAGCAGTACTTC. Protein: CASSPGLGTGGEQYF. The rearrangement links TRBV18 to TRBJ2-7, with 11 bases aligning to TRBD1. With V trimmed by 3 bases and J by 6 bases, 7 bases remained unmatched. The germline V gene encodes CDR1 KGHSH and CDR2 LQKENI. The length of the CDR3 is 15 residues.

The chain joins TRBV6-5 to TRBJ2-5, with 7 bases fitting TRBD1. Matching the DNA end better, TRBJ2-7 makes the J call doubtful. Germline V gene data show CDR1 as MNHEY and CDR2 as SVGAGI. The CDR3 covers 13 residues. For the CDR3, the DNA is TGTGCCAGCAGACAATACAGGGGCGGCGAGCAGTACTTC. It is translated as CASRQYRGGEQYF.

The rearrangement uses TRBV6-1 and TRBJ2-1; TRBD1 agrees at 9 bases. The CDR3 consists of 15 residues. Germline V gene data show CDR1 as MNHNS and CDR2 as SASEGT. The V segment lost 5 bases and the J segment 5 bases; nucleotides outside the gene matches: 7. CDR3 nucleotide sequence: TGTGCCAGCAGTAACGGACAGGGGTGGGACAATGAGCAGTTCTTC. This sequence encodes CASSNGQGWDNEQFF.

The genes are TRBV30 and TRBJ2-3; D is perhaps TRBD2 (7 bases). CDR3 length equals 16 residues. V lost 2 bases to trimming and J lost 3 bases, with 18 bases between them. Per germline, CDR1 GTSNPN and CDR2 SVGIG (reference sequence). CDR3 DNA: TGTGCCTGGAGTCTCCCGCGGGGGCGCAGAACAGATACGCAGTATTTT. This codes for CAWSLPRGRRTDTQYF.

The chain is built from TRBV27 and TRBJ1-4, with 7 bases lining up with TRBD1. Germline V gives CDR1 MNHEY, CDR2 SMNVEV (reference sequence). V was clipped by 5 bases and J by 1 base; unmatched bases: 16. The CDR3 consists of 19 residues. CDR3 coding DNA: TGTGCCAGCAGTCCAAAACCACCCAGGGGGAGGCTAACTAATGAAAAACTGTTTTTT. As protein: CASSPKPPRGRLTNEKLFF.